This is a list of T cell receptor beta chains from one sample in a study of blood T cell repertoires in COVID-19. Produced via immunoSEQ multiplex PCR; TCRdb's table is partial and in-frame only. The sample lists more than 80,000 clones; around 82% were seen once. The specimen was peripheral blood. Receptors originate from a woman over 75 with COVID-19, enrolled during active disease. Both conserved end residues are trimmed from each CDR3.

>TRBJ2-7|TRBV6-6
ASRPDRFYEQY
>TRBJ1-2|TRBV19
ASSIRFNYGYT
>TRBJ2-7|TRBV7-6
ASSLALASPYEQY
>TRBJ2-7|TRBV10-3
AIGGTSGGPYEQY
>TRBJ1-1|TRBV16
ASSQFITVEAF
>TRBJ2-3|TRBV12-5
ASGFRGGTDTQY
>TRBJ1-4|TRBV4-1
ASSQDVRGGYEKLF
>TRBJ1-5|TRBV5-1
ASRPGQGAYQPQH
>TRBJ1-2|TRBV15
ATSRMGGSNYGYT
>TRBJ1-3|TRBV7-2
ASRKRTGRSGNTIY
>TRBJ1-5|TRBV5-1
ASSWDGGWPQH
>TRBJ1-2|TRBV30
AWRADREYGYT
>TRBJ1-1|TRBV29-1
SVNRGGTEAF
>TRBJ2-4|TRBV2
ASSAGAGYIQY
>TRBJ2-3|TRBV18
ASSPLTTELQY
>TRBJ2-7|TRBV14
GPSPKIGGTSMNLRHEQY
>TRBJ1-6|TRBV5-1
ASSLDSGSYNSPLH
>TRBJ1-6|TRBV5-6
ASSGARSSPLH
>TRBJ1-1|TRBV28
ASSLLSGNTEAF
>TRBJ2-7|TRBV4-2
AQATSGGPICSYEQY
>TRBJ2-7|TRBV5-6
ASSLGLVTYEQY
>TRBJ2-3|TRBV30
AWDRVVADTQY
>TRBJ2-1|TRBV3-1/TRBV3-2
ASSQEMGLAAYNEQF
>TRBJ1-1|TRBV19
ASCYRQGLSNTEAF
>TRBJ2-7|TRBV3-1/TRBV3-2
ASSRAGNEQY
>TRBJ2-4|TRBV3-1/TRBV3-2
ASSQGLATKNIQY
>TRBJ1-3|TRBV3-1/TRBV3-2
ASSPTGRGVGTIY
>TRBJ2-1|TRBV29-1
SVEVPGASSYNEQF
>TRBJ2-2|TRBV6-5
ASRHWTNTAGELF
>TRBJ2-1|TRBV3-1/TRBV3-2
ASSQYTSGVYNEQF
>TRBJ2-7|TRBV10-3
AIRPGLTTSYEQY
>TRBJ1-2|TRBV28
ASTLGTSDGYT
>TRBJ1-3|TRBV6-6
ASSLIGGARYGNTIY
>TRBJ1-2|TRBV27
ASSLFRGGGYT
>TRBJ2-3|TRBV18
ASSPVVEGRDTQY
>TRBJ2-3|TRBV2
ASSPGGGSQY
>TRBJ2-3|TRBV10-1
ASSASGTDTQY
>TRBJ1-1|TRBV7-3
ASAGGGGTEAF
>TRBJ1-2|TRBV15
ATSRQDSAYGYT
>TRBJ2-7|TRBV6-5
ASSYNREHEQY
>TRBJ1-5|TRBV18
ASSPQGDQPQH
>TRBJ1-4|TRBV6-6
ASVQDATNEKLF
>TRBJ1-1|TRBV7-3
ASSLEAGRNTEAF
>TRBJ1-5|TRBV10-3
AISESPSGGNQPQH
>TRBJ2-7|TRBV4-1
ASSQDHSFSSYEQY
>TRBJ1-5|TRBV7-2
ASSSVGGAIGH
>TRBJ2-6|TRBV18
ASSPLSGANVLT
>TRBJ2-5|TRBV7-9
ASSFPGLFSQETQY
>TRBJ1-2|TRBV5-6
ASSPGQGST
>TRBJ2-5|TRBV19
ASSDSGGRETQY
>TRBJ2-7|TRBV19
ASSPWTTRSYEQY
>TRBJ1-5|TRBV6-1
ASSERGFRDQPQH
>TRBJ2-2|TRBV20-1
SASPGTGFGELF
>TRBJ1-2|TRBV18
ASSLDSPGGT
>TRBJ2-2|TRBV5-8
ASRPRVINPGELF
>TRBJ2-2|TRBV19
ASGRHQGNTGELF
>TRBJ2-7|TRBV29-1
SVGGDPFHTYEQY
>TRBJ1-1|TRBV6-5
ASTRDRGLWTEAF
>TRBJ2-3|TRBV3-1/TRBV3-2
ASSQSGTGSDTQY
>TRBJ1-1|TRBV12-5
ASGPQGANTEAF